These 9 T cell receptor beta chains came from one sample sequenced in a study of STAT3 mutations in large granular lymphocyte leukemia. The protocol was immunoSEQ multiplex PCR, while the TCRdb copy is restricted to in-frame clones and leaves out a portion. The table shows about 8,000 clones, with about four fifths occurring only once. Findings and limits, study-wide: Every T-LGLL patient had at least one immunodominant TCRbeta clonotype.

Which antigens these TCRs recognize remains unknown. The sequenced sample consisted of peripheral blood mononuclear cells. The receptors were gathered from a woman aged 40 to 50 with T-cell large granular lymphocyte leukemia. Some clones in this sample may be carry-over from other donors' samples.

This chain uses TRBV5-6 with TRBJ1-2, with unresolved D. Germline-derived CDR1 and CDR2 are SGHDT and YYEEEE. The ends were cut back, 3 bases at V and 0 bases at J, with 12 bases in the middle. The CDR3 has 15 amino acids. The CDR3 coding sequence is TGTGCCAGCAGCTCTGGACTTTCGGCTAACTATGGCTACACCTTC. Translation: CASSSGLSANYGYTF.

The V call is TRBV18, the J call TRBJ1-4; D is perhaps TRBD1 (6 bases). V was trimmed by 1 base and J by 3 bases, leaving 6 bases between them. Germline V lookup: CDR1 KGHSH, CDR2 LQKENI. This CDR3 contains 14 residues. CDR3 protein: CASSPQGANEKLFF. The CDR3 bases are TGTGCCAGCTCACCACAGGGGGCTAATGAAAAACTGTTTTTT.

V gene TRBV18 combines with J gene TRBJ1-2; the D gene is possibly TRBD1 (6 bases). V was clipped by 3 bases and J by 4 bases, with 12 bases between them. CDR1 KGHSH and CDR2 LQKENI come from the germline V gene. CDR3 length: 14 residues. CDR3 sequence (DNA): TGTGCCAGCTCACCCCCTACAGGGCGCTATGGCTACACCTTC. It is translated as CASSPPTGRYGYTF. The full variable domain, its missing parts supplied by reference TRBV18 and TRBJ1-2, is NAGVMQNPRHLVRRRGQEARLRCSPMKGHSHVYWYRQLPEEGLKFMVYLQKENIIDESGMPKERFSAEFPKEGPSILRIQQVVRGDSAAYFCASSPPTGRYGYTFGSGTRLTVV.

The chain uses TRBV5-1 and TRBJ2-7; 11 nucleotides match TRBD2. CDR3 length: 16 amino acids. CDR1 is SGHRS, CDR2 YFSETQ, per germline. Unmatched junction bases numbered 6, after V lost 2 bases and J lost 2 bases. The CDR3 spells CASSFGLAGGTYEQYF. CDR3 bases: TGCGCCAGCAGCTTCGGTTTAGCGGGAGGGACCTACGAGCAGTACTTC.

This clone appeared a single time. V usage is TRBV18 and J usage is TRBJ2-7, with D unresolved. In germline, CDR1 is KGHSH, CDR2 LQKENI. The CDR3 totals 16 residues. Deletions cut 2 bases from V and 3 bases from J, with 17 bases between. The CDR3 DNA reads as TGTGCCAGCTCACCAACACCGAAACCAACCCACTACGAGCAGTACTTC. It yields the protein CASSPTPKPTHYEQYF. Based on the CDR3 plus reference TRBV18 and TRBJ2-7, the full variable domain is NAGVMQNPRHLVRRRGQEARLRCSPMKGHSHVYWYRQLPEEGLKFMVYLQKENIIDESGMPKERFSAEFPKEGPSILRIQQVVRGDSAAYFCASSPTPKPTHYEQYFGPGTRLTVT.

The J gene is TRBJ2-7, the V gene TRBV30; 10 bases are a match to TRBD1. The CDR3 extends over 14 amino acids. CDR1 and CDR2 (germline): GTSNPN, SVGIG (reference sequence). The junction had 12 bases not matched to a gene; V was cut back by 7 bases and J by 6 bases. The DNA for the CDR3 is TGTGCCTTGACCCTCGGGGACAGGGGCTTCGAGCAGTACTTC. It codes for CALTLGDRGFEQYF.

The V gene is TRBV5-1, the J gene TRBJ2-7, with TRBD1 matching over 8 bases. J was trimmed by 3 bases and V by 4 bases; bases with no gene match: 6. The CDR3 is made up of 14 amino acids. Germline loops: CDR1 SGHRS, CDR2 YFSETQ. The CDR3 sequence is CASSKGQAHYEQYF. CDR3 nucleotide sequence: TGCGCCAGCAGCAAGGGACAGGCCCACTACGAGCAGTACTTC.

This chain uses TRBV30 with TRBJ2-7, with D maybe TRBD1 (5 bases). The germline V gene encodes CDR1 GTSNPN and CDR2 SVGIG (reference sequence). The V end was cut by 3 bases, the J end by 3 bases, with 9 bases between. This CDR3 has 12 amino acids. CDR3 in DNA: TGTGCCTGGAGCCGCGACAGCTACGAGCAGTACTTC. It is translated as CAWSRDSYEQYF. Using reference TRBV30 and TRBJ2-7 for the parts outside the CDR3, the full variable domain is SQTIHQWPATLVQPVGSPLSLECTVEGTSNPNLYWYRQAAGRGLQLLFYSVGIGQISSEVPQNLSASRPQDRQFILSSKKLLLSDSGFYLCAWSRDSYEQYFGPGTRLTVT.

The rearrangement joins TRBV29-1 to TRBJ2-7; 10 nucleotides agree with TRBD1. This CDR3 region has 13 residues. Germline CDR1 reads SQVTM; CDR2 reads ANQGSEA. CDR3 amino acids: CSCTGTGAYEQYF. CDR3 nucleotide sequence: TGCAGTTGTACCGGGACAGGGGCCTACGAGCAGTACTTC.